Below, 8 T cell receptor beta chains from the same sample are listed, as sequenced in a study of neurological immune-mediated disorders. A single record per CDR3 protein comes from TCRdb applying MiXCR to the 5' RACE reads. The sample contains 87,000 or so distinct CDR3 sequences, under 4.5% of which appear only once. Material: PBMCs. These receptors were obtained from a woman between 45 and 65 years old with multiple sclerosis.

This clonotype was recorded at least ten times. V is TRBV5-1 and J is TRBJ2-1; 12 bases align to TRBD2. Germline CDR1 reads SGHRS; CDR2 reads YFSETQ. J lost 8 bases, V lost 3 bases, and 6 bases had no gene match. The CDR3 runs 15 residues. The CDR3 coding sequence is TGCGCCAGCAGCTCCCTAGCGGGGGGGCCGGATGAGCAGTTCTTC. It specifies CASSSLAGGPDEQFF.

In its sample, this clonotype was seen a few times. This could be a read error, since a much larger clone is one nucleotide away. The chain is built from TRBV4-3 and TRBJ1-5; D remains ambiguous. Germline CDR1 is LGHNA and CDR2 is YSLEER. The CDR3 is 15 amino acids. CDR3 DNA sequence: TGCGCCAGCAGCCCCGACCCGGAGAGCAATCAGCACCAGCATTTT. Translated, it gives CASSPDPESNQHQHF.

The sample holds many counts of this clonotype. V and J are TRBV7-2 and TRBJ2-4; 9 nucleotides match TRBD1. The V gene end was trimmed by 5 bases and the J gene end by 4 bases; junction bases not matched to a gene: 9. The CDR3 extends over 16 amino acids. CDR1 and CDR2 (germline): SGHTA, FQGNSA. CDR3 sequence reads: CASSLSDRGRKNIQYF. DNA of the CDR3: TGTGCCAGCAGCCTGAGTGACAGGGGGAGAAAAAACATTCAGTACTTC.

This clonotype was seen many times. The genes are TRBV7-2 and TRBJ1-5; no firm D call. Germline CDR1 and CDR2: SGHTA and FQGNSA. Deletions cut 2 bases from V and 7 bases from J, with 9 bases between. CDR3 length: 13 residues. The CDR3 nucleotides read TGTGCCAGCAGCTTATGGGGTGGACAGCCCCAGCATTTT. Protein: CASSLWGGQPQHF.

The genes are TRBV6-5 and TRBJ1-2; D is perhaps TRBD1 (5 bases). Germline V CDR1 and CDR2: MNHEY, SVGAGI. V was trimmed by 5 bases and J by 3 bases, leaving 13 bases between them. The CDR3 consists of 14 residues. CDR3 DNA: TGTGCCAGCAGTCGTCTACGGGGGGACTATGGCTACACCTTC. It encodes CASSRLRGDYGYTF.

At least ten counts were recorded for this clonotype. The rearrangement joins TRBV5-1 to TRBJ2-7, with TRBD1 matching 9 bases. V shed 4 bases, J shed 3 bases, and the junction held 5 bases outside the gene matches. The CDR3 consists of 14 residues. Germline CDR1 is SGHRS and CDR2 is YFSETQ. As DNA, the CDR3 is TGCGCCAGCAGCATACCGACAGGGGGCTACGAGCAGTACTTC. It specifies CASSIPTGGYEQYF.

This clonotype was observed at least ten times. This chain joins TRBV9 and TRBJ2-7; 9 positions match TRBD2. CDR1 and CDR2 from the germline V gene are SGDLS and YYNGEE. The J segment lost 4 bases and the V segment lost 0 bases, leaving 2 bases of the junction unmatched. The CDR3 extends over 14 amino acids. The CDR3 loop is CASSVGSGGYEQYF. CDR3 DNA: TGTGCCAGCAGCGTAGGCAGCGGGGGGTACGAGCAGTACTTC.

This clonotype was detected ten times or more. This chain links TRBV4-1 with TRBJ2-7; D ambiguous. Germline V gives CDR1 MGHRA, CDR2 YSYEKL. With 0 bases removed from V and 2 bases from J, the gap between germline ends came to 11 bases. The CDR3 runs to 15 residues. CDR3 residues: CASSQDLARTYEQYF. The CDR3 region has the DNA TGCGCCAGCAGCCAAGATCTCGCCAGGACCTACGAGCAGTACTTC.